This TCR beta chain was recovered during a study of shared clonotypes between healthy human individuals. Findings of the study overall: Roughly 5% of naive CD4 clonotypes were shared across four donors.

Germline V CDR1 and CDR2: SEHNR, FQNEAQ (reference sequence). The CDR3 length is 16 residues. V gave up 5 bases and J gave up 4 bases; unmatched junction bases: 8. Terminally differentiated effector memory CD45RA+ cells were left out of the naive CD8 fraction, which was CD45RO-negative and positively selected for CCR7. Assay execution took place at the deep level. Clones were sequenced by immunoSEQ multiplex PCR, and TCRdb holds only the in-frame ones, with some missing. The table lists 800,000 to 950,000 clones, 96% of them singletons. Comment on this clone: Its target is unknown.

The sequenced sample consisted of naive CD8+ T cells sorted from blood. The sequence derives from a man aged 30 to 39 in good health. This sequence joins TRBV7-9 and TRBJ2-2, with 9 bases that match TRBD1. In DNA, the CDR3 is TGTGCCAGCAGCCTTACGGGACAGGGCTTCACCGGGGAGCTGTTTTTT. Amino acids: CASSLTGQGFTGELFF.